The 30 T cell receptor beta chains below come from one sample, sequenced in a study of shared clonotypes between healthy human individuals. The repertoire was sequenced with immunoSEQ multiplex PCR; TCRdb's copy has only in-frame clones and lacks some. The sample shows a few hundred thousand clones, roughly 79% of them seen only once. The sample was PBMCs. The source of these receptors is a middle-aged woman in good health. Some clones in this sample may be carry-over from other donors' samples.

A few counts support this clone. The chain has TRBV7-2 and TRBJ2-7, with 7 bases fitting TRBD2. This CDR3 region has 15 residues. The germline gives CDR1 SGHTA, CDR2 FQGNSA. J was trimmed by 3 bases and V by 1 base; bases with no gene match: 6. The CDR3 reads CASSLDRASGYEQYF. The CDR3 DNA is TGTGCCAGCAGCTTAGATCGGGCTAGCGGCTACGAGCAGTACTTC.

The chain is built from TRBV28 and TRBJ1-4; 7 bases are shared with TRBD1. Germline trimming cut 5 bases from V and 4 bases from J; bases unmatched to any gene: 7. The CDR3 spans 15 residues. The germline V gene encodes CDR1 MDHEN and CDR2 SYDVKM. CDR3 sequence: CASSPTGDGNEKLFF. CDR3 DNA sequence: TGTGCCAGCAGTCCTACAGGGGACGGTAATGAAAAACTGTTTTTT. Supplemented by reference TRBV28 and TRBJ1-4, the full variable domain reads DVKVTQSSRYLVKRTGEKVFLECVQDMDHENMFWYRQDPGLGLRLIYFSYDVKMKEKGDIPEGYSVSREKKERFSLILESASTNQTSMYLCASSPTGDGNEKLFFGSGTQLSVL.

The V call is TRBV29-1, the J call TRBJ2-5, with D perhaps TRBD2 (7 bases). CDR3 size: 13 residues. V dropped 6 bases and J dropped 2 bases, with 13 bases sitting between them. Germline lookup yields CDR1 SQVTM and CDR2 ANQGSEA. CDR3 sequence: CSVPGRGQETQYF. The DNA for the CDR3 is TGCAGCGTCCCGGGGAGGGGGCAAGAGACCCAGTACTTC.

The chain couples TRBV5-6 to TRBJ2-7, with 11 bases identical to TRBD2. The CDR3 runs 15 residues. With V trimmed by 2 bases and J by 1 base, 2 bases remained unmatched. The germline CDR1 and CDR2 sequences are SGHDT and YYEEEE. Here the CDR3 reads CASSFGTSGSYEQYF. The CDR3 DNA is TGTGCCAGCAGCTTCGGGACTAGCGGATCCTACGAGCAGTACTTC.

CDR3 sequence: CASSSGTSRETQYF. CDR3 nucleotide sequence: TGTGCCAGCAGCTCCGGGACTAGTCGAGAGACCCAGTACTTC. J is TRBJ2-5 and V is TRBV11-2, with TRBD2 identical over 8 bases. V was pared by 4 bases and J by 4 bases, with 5 bases of the junction left unmatched. CDR1 and CDR2 from the germline V gene are SGHAT and FQNNGV. This CDR3 spans 14 amino acids.

The rearrangement joins TRBV5-4 to TRBJ2-7; the match to TRBD1 covers 10 bases. The germline V gene has CDR1 SGHNT and CDR2 YYREEE (reference sequence). The CDR3 length is 16 residues. The junction had 10 bases not matched to a gene; V was cut back by 4 bases and J by 3 bases. CDR3 nucleotide sequence: TGTGCCAGCAGCCACGAGGGTGGACAGGGGGTCTACGAGCAGTACTTC. Protein: CASSHEGGQGVYEQYF.

V and J are TRBV18 and TRBJ2-1; 8 positions match TRBD2. The CDR3 loop spans 15 amino acids. V shed 8 bases and J 5 bases; nucleotides not matched to a gene: 11. CDR1 is KGHSH, CDR2 LQKENI, per germline. Here the CDR3 DNA reads TGTGCCAGCACCCCGCTAGGGACTAGGGACAATGAGCAGTTCTTC. Protein sequence: CASTPLGTRDNEQFF.

The rearrangement links TRBV5-4 to TRBJ2-7; 10 nucleotides match TRBD2. This CDR3 is built from 15 residues. The V gene's germline CDR1 is SGHNT and CDR2 YYREEE (reference sequence). The V gene end was trimmed by 4 bases and the J gene end by 2 bases; junction bases not matched to a gene: 6. Here the CDR3 DNA reads TGTGCCAGCAGCGATGGGACTAGCGTAACCTACGAGCAGTACTTC. This translates into CASSDGTSVTYEQYF. Full variable domain (outside the CDR3, taken from reference TRBV5-4 and TRBJ2-7): ETGVTQSPTHLIKTRGQQVTLRCSSQSGHNTVSWYQQALGQGPQFIFQYYREEENGRGNFPPRFSGLQFPNYSSELNVNALELDDSALYLCASSDGTSVTYEQYFGPGTRLTVT.

This sequence joins TRBV4-1 and TRBJ2-5; D is ambiguous. The CDR3 length is 16 residues. CDR1 MGHRA and CDR2 YSYEKL come from the germline V gene. Trimming took off 1 base at V and 1 base at J, with 13 bases between the two ends. CDR3 amino acids: CASSQVPLNPQETQYF. CDR3 nucleotide sequence: TGCGCCAGCAGCCAAGTACCGCTAAACCCCCAAGAGACCCAGTACTTC.

This sequence joins TRBV27 and TRBJ2-7; a weak D match, TRBD1 (5 bases). Germline CDR1 reads MNHEY; CDR2 reads SMNVEV (reference sequence). CDR3 length equals 15 residues. V lost 6 bases and J lost 7, with 22 bases in between. CDR3 nucleotides: TGTGCCAGCAGCTCAAGGGGCCTCCTGAGTGGTGAGCAGTACTTC. Translating it yields CASSSRGLLSGEQYF.

The chain carries TRBV6-5 and TRBJ1-1, with 9 bases aligning to TRBD1. From germline, CDR1 is MNHEY and CDR2 SVGAGI. This CDR3 spans 15 amino acids. Unmatched junction bases numbered 10, after V lost 7 bases and J lost 4 bases. For the CDR3, the DNA is TGTGCCAGCATAAGTACAGGGGGCGTCGGCACTGAAGCTTTCTTT. The encoded protein is CASISTGGVGTEAFF.

The CDR3 loop is CSVEDNQPQHF. CDR3 bases: TGCAGCGTTGAGGACAATCAGCCCCAGCATTTT. The chain links TRBV29-1 to TRBJ1-5; D ambiguous. The CDR3 contains 11 residues. CDR1 and CDR2 (germline): SQVTM, ANQGSEA. Trimming took off 3 bases at V and 3 bases at J, with 3 bases between the two ends. Combining the CDR3 with reference TRBV29-1 and TRBJ1-5 gives the whole variable domain SAVISQKPSRDICQRGTSLTIQCQVDSQVTMMFWYRQQPGQSLTLIATANQGSEATYESGFVIDKFPISRPNLTFSTLTVSNMSPEDSSIYLCSVEDNQPQHFGDGTRLSIL.

The rearrangement links TRBV4-3 to TRBJ1-2; tentative D call: TRBD1 (6 bases). Germline assignment: CDR1 LGHNA and CDR2 YSLEER. Trimming removed 4 bases from V and 4 bases from J, with 16 bases in between. This CDR3 comprises 15 residues. Here the CDR3 DNA reads TGCGCCAGCAGCCCTTCGACAGGAGCTACCTATGGCTACACCTTC. This encodes CASSPSTGATYGYTF.

The CDR3 DNA follows: TGTGCCAGCAGTGGTGCTACAGGGGGCGGAGGGCAGCCCCAGCATTTT. This encodes CASSGATGGGGQPQHF. The gene calls are TRBV6-1 and TRBJ1-5, with TRBD1 identical over 9 bases. After removal of 4 bases from V and 7 bases from J, the junction contained 11 bases not matched to a gene. The CDR3 covers 16 residues. Germline V gene sequence: CDR1 MNHNS, CDR2 SASEGT.

The genes are TRBV10-3 and TRBJ1-1; 7 nucleotides match TRBD1. The V gene's germline CDR1 is ENHRY and CDR2 SYGVKD. V gave up 5 bases and J gave up 0 bases; unmatched junction bases: 3. The length of the CDR3 is 14 residues. Written as DNA, the CDR3 is TGTGCCATCAGTAAGGGGACAGTGAACACTGAAGCTTTCTTT. Its translation is CAISKGTVNTEAFF.

The chain links TRBV7-8 to TRBJ1-5; D is possibly TRBD1 (5 bases). CDR1 is SGHVS, CDR2 FQNEAQ, per germline. This CDR3 comprises 16 residues. V was trimmed by 3 bases and J by 6 bases, leaving 18 bases between them. CDR3: CASSFGVGRGGQPQHF. CDR3 bases: TGTGCCAGCAGCTTCGGTGTGGGGCGGGGGGGTCAGCCCCAGCATTTT.

The chain has TRBV25-1 and TRBJ2-7; D is possibly TRBD2 (5 bases). The germline V gene encodes CDR1 MGHDK and CDR2 SYGVNS. This CDR3 has 13 amino acids. Trimming removed 6 bases at V and 1 base at J, with 10 bases between. This CDR3 reads CASSPGDSYEQYF. DNA of the CDR3: TGTGCCAGCAGCCCCGGGGATTCCTACGAGCAGTACTTC.

This chain links TRBV27 with TRBJ2-6, with no clear D. The CDR3 totals 21 residues. V was trimmed by 1 base and J by 0 bases, leaving 22 bases between them. Germline assignment: CDR1 MNHEY and CDR2 SMNVEV (reference sequence). The CDR3 DNA reads as TGTGCCAGCAGTTTATACCCCTTTTCGGGTTCCCTTTCCTCTGGGGCCAACGTCCTGACTTTC. It encodes CASSLYPFSGSLSSGANVLTF.

Regarding this clone: A much larger clone sits a single nucleotide away, making a read error possible. This chain joins TRBV7-7 and TRBJ2-7, with 8 bases aligning to TRBD1. CDR1 is SSHAT, CDR2 FNYEAQ, per germline (reference sequence). Trimming removed 5 bases from V and 2 bases from J; junction bases left unmatched: 2. The CDR3 loop spans 13 amino acids. Here the CDR3 reads CASSRDRTYEQYF. DNA of the CDR3: TGTGCCAGCAGCCGGGACAGGACCTACGAGCAGTACTTC.

The rearrangement links TRBV7-9 to TRBJ1-2; 8 bases line up with TRBD1. The length of the CDR3 is 14 residues. The V segment lost 4 bases and the J segment 4 bases; nucleotides outside the gene matches: 5. Germline lookup yields CDR1 SEHNR and CDR2 FQNEAQ (reference sequence). The CDR3 loop reads CASSWQGAGYGYTF. The CDR3 DNA sequence: TGTGCCAGCAGCTGGCAGGGGGCAGGCTATGGCTACACCTTC.

CDR3 bases: TGTGCCAGTCAGGGGCAGGACAACAATCAGCCCCAGCATTTT. Translated, it gives CASQGQDNNQPQHF. The chain carries TRBV19 and TRBJ1-5; D perhaps matches TRBD1 (6 bases). Germline CDR1 reads LNHDA; CDR2 reads SQIVND (reference sequence). V was shortened by 8 bases and J by 3 bases, with 14 bases between the two germline ends. This CDR3 region has 14 residues.

V gene TRBV6-1 combines with J gene TRBJ2-7; D possibly matches TRBD1 or TRBD2 (5 bases each). Germline loops: CDR1 MNHNS, CDR2 SASEGT. V dropped 4 bases and J dropped 5 bases, with 12 bases sitting between them. This CDR3 is 13 amino acids long. CDR3 coding DNA: TGTGCCAGCAGTGGCGACTTGGGGGACGAGCAGTACTTC. Protein sequence: CASSGDLGDEQYF.

The chain joins TRBV5-8 to TRBJ1-5, with D unclear. Germline V lookup: CDR1 SGHTS, CDR2 YDEGEE. V was clipped by 7 bases and J by 4 bases, with 12 bases between them. This CDR3 contains 13 residues. In DNA form, the CDR3 reads TGTGCCAGCGGTCAGCAAAAAAATCAGCCCCAGCATTTT. This sequence encodes CASGQQKNQPQHF.

A word on this clone: Other nucleotide sequences in the sample specify the same CDR3. The genes are TRBV5-6 and TRBJ2-3; D call uncertain. Germline V gene sequence: CDR1 SGHDT, CDR2 YYEEEE. V dropped 0 bases and J dropped 3 bases, with 5 bases sitting between them. This CDR3 region has 13 residues. CDR3 sequence: CASSLAATDTQYF. The CDR3 nucleotides are TGTGCCAGCAGCTTGGCAGCGACAGATACGCAGTATTTT.

The V gene is TRBV15, the J gene TRBJ1-1, with D unclear. The V gene's germline CDR1 is LNHNV and CDR2 YYDKDF (reference sequence). The V and J ends lost 0 bases and 2 bases respectively, with 7 bases between them. The CDR3 has 14 residues. As DNA, the CDR3 is TGTGCCACCAGCAGAGATCTCACAAACACTGAAGCTTTCTTT. Its protein is CATSRDLTNTEAFF. Full variable domain (missing parts from reference TRBV15 and TRBJ1-1): DAMVIQNPRYQVTQFGKPVTLSCSQTLNHNVMYWYQQKSSQAPKLLFHYYDKDFNNEADTPDNFQSRRPNTSFCFLDIRSPGLGDTAMYLCATSRDLTNTEAFFGQGTRLTVV.

The chain recombines TRBV6-5 with TRBJ2-7, with 12 nucleotides matching TRBD1. The J segment lost 5 bases and the V segment lost 4 bases, leaving 9 bases of the junction unmatched. The CDR3 totals 16 residues. The germline CDR1 and CDR2 sequences are MNHEY and SVGAGI. The chain's CDR3 is CASSSRWDRGLHEQYF. CDR3 sequence (DNA): TGTGCCAGCAGTTCCCGATGGGACAGGGGGCTACACGAGCAGTACTTC.

The gene calls are TRBV11-1 and TRBJ2-5; possible D gene TRBD1, 6 bases. CDR1 is SGHAT, CDR2 FQDESV, per germline (reference sequence). V shed 7 bases and J shed 1 base, with 13 bases lying between them. This CDR3 is built from 14 residues. The CDR3 region has the DNA TGTGCCAGCACCCAAGAGACAGGCCAAGAGACCCAGTACTTC. Its translation is CASTQETGQETQYF. Looking up the rest from reference TRBV11-1 and TRBJ2-5 gives the full variable domain: EAEVAQSPRYKITEKSQAVAFWCDPISGHATLYWYRQILGQGPELLVQFQDESVVDDSQLPKDRFSAERLKGVDSTLKIQPAELGDSAMYLCASTQETGQETQYFGPGTRLLVL.

CDR3 nucleotides: TGTGCCAGCAACACGGGACTAGCGGGAGGGGGCCAGTACTTC. Translation: CASNTGLAGGGQYF. This rearrangement joins TRBV2 to TRBJ2-5; 16 nucleotides line up with TRBD2. The germline CDR1 and CDR2 sequences are SNHLY and FYNNEI. This CDR3 has 14 amino acids. Trimming removed 7 bases from V and 10 bases from J; junction bases left unmatched: 6.

The chain recombines TRBV6-1 with TRBJ2-5, with D possibly being TRBD1 (5 bases). The J call could be wrong; TRBJ2-7 is a better fit for the DNA end. The CDR3 extends over 16 amino acids. Germline V CDR1 and CDR2: MNHNS, SASEGT. The CDR3 loop is CASSEVGESPVYEQYF. The CDR3 bases are TGTGCCAGCAGTGAAGTAGGGGAAAGCCCAGTCTACGAGCAGTACTTC.

The CDR3 coding sequence is TGTGCCAGTAGCCGAGGATGGGGGGCCGACGAGCAGTACTTC. This encodes CASSRGWGADEQYF. The V call is TRBV19, the J call TRBJ2-7; possibly TRBD1 or TRBD2 for D (6 bases each). Germline-derived CDR1 and CDR2 are LNHDA and SQIVND (reference sequence). V lost 6 bases to trimming and J lost 5 bases, with 17 bases between them. CDR3 length equals 14 residues.